The clone carrying this TCR beta chain was seen repeatedly, ten times or more. This record belongs to a study of T cells after yellow fever vaccination. V shed 4 bases and J 7 bases; nucleotides not matched to a gene: 10. The CDR3 is made up of 15 amino acids. Germline V gene data show CDR1 as SGHRS and CDR2 as YFSETQ. TCRdb recomputed calls from the 5' RACE reads with MiXCR, one row per CDR3 protein. Among about 210,000 distinct CDR3 sequences listed, under 3.5% were seen once. This receptor was taken from a man aged 18 to 29 who received the YFV17D yellow fever vaccine. V usage is TRBV5-1 and J usage is TRBJ2-1; 8 bases map to TRBD1. The specimen comprised CD4+ T cells sorted from PBMCs, sampled 10 days after the yellow fever booster vaccination. The chain's CDR3 is CASSNGQGDANEQFF. The CDR3 nucleotides are TGCGCCAGCAGCAACGGACAGGGAGATGCAAATGAGCAGTTCTTC.